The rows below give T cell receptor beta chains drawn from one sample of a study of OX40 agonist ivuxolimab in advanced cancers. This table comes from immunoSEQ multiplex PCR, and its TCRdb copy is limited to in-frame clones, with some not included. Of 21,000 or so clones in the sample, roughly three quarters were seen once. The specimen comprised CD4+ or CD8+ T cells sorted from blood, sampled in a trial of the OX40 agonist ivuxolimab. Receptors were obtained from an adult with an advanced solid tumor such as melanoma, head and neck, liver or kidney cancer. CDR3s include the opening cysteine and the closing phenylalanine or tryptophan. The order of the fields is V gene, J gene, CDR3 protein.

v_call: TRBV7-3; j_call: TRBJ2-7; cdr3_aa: CASSWDGTGRQYF
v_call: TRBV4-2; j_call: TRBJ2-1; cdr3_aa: CASSQDGVVDEQFF
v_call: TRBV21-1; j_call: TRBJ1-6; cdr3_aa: CASSKRNSPSPHSPLHF
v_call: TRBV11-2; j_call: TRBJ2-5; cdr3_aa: CASSPGLAGPQETQYF
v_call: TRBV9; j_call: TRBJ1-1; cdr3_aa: CASSASGGSTEAFF
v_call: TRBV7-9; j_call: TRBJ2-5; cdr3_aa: CASSQGQGNQETQYF
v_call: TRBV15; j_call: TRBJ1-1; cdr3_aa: CATSRVTGGGSEAFF
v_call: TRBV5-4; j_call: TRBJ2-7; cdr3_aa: CASSLGGTEEQYF
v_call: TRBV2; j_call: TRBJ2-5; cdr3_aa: CASSDRAGWQETQYF
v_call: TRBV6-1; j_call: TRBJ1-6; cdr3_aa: CASSESSPLHF
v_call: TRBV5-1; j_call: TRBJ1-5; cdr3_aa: CASSAQGTPNQPQHF
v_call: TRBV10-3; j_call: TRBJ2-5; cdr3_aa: CAISDGTSGGTQYF
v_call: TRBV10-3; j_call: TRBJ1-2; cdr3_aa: CAVGAEFSYGYTF
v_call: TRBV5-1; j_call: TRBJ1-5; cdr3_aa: CASSLGSGEQPQHF
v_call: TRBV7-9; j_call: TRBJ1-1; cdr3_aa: CASTSMANTEAFF
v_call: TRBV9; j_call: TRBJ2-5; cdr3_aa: CASTWGAEEETQYF
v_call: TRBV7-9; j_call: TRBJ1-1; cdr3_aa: CASSLSGSKGTEAFF
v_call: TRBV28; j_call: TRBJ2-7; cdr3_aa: CASRPQGAAYEQYF
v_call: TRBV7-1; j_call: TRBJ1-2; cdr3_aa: CASSLGGQNYGYTF
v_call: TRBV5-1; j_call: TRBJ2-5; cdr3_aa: CASRLNRDRGLGETQYF
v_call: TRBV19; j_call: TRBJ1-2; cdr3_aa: CASSIDHGTGGVAGYTF
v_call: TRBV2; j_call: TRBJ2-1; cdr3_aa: CASNGASKYNEQFF
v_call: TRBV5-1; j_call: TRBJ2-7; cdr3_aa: CASSPGPDRGGAYEQYF
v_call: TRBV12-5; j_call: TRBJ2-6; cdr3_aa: CASGFPGRGGTNVLTF
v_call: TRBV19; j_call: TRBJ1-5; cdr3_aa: CASRQGGYGNQPQHF
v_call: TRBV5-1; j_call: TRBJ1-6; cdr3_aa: CASSLGRGPDSPLHF
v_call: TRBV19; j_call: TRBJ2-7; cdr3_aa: CASKTREGNNEQYF
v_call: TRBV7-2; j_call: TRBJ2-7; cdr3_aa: CASSSRGLYEQYF
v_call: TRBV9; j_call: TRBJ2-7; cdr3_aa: CASSERSQGSYEQYF
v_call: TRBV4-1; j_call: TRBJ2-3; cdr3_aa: CASSQQGGTDTQYF
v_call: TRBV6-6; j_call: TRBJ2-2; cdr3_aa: CASSYRGGSGELFF
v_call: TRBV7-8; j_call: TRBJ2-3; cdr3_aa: CASSLTGSSTDTQYF
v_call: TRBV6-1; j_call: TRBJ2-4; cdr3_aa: CASSVTSGGAWNIQYF
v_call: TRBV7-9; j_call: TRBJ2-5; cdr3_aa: CASSLAGGAGSRETQYF
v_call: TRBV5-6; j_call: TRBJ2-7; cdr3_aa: CASTWGVYEQYF
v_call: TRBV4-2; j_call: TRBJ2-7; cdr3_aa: CASSQDANRDYEQYF
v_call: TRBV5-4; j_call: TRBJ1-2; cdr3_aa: CASRPRLGGKGGYTF
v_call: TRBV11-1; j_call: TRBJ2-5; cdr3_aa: CASSFTGEETQYF
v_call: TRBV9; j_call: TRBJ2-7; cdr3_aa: CASSLRPTGGSYEQYF
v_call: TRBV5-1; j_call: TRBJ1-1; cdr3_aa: CASSLRSITAPEAFF
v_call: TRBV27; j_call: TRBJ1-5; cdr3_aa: CASSFQGPSQPQHF
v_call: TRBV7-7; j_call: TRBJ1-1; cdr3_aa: CASSSRQGTEAFF
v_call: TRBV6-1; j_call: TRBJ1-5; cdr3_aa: CASSLQGGDQPQHF
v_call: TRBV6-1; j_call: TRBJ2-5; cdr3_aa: CASSEGVLAGRETQYF
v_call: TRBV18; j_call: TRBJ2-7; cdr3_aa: CASSRDRDGEQYF
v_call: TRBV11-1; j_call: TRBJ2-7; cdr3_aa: CASSFGTGKSF
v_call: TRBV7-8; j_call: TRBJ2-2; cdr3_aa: CASSLRRGDGELFF
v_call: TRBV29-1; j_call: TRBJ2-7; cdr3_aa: CSVEEGESLGYYEQYF
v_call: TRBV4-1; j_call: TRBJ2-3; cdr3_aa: CASSQGRTTDTQYF
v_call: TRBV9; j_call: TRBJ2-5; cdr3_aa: CASSVGSSGGQETQYF
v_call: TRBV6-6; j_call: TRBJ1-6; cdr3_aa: CASKEGNSPLHF
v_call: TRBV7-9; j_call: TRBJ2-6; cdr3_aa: CASSLRRTGTGANVLTF
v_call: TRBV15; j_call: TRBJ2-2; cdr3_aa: CATSRDLNTGELFF
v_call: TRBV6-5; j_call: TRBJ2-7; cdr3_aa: CASSYSKLNYEQYF
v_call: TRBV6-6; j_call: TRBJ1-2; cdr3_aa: CASSQSGQNPLGYTF
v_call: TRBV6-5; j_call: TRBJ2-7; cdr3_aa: CASSYTSGLPYEQYF
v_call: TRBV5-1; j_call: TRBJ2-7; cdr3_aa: CASSSSGGQGYEQYF
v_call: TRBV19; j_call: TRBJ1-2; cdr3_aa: CASTLKQGNQLNGYTF
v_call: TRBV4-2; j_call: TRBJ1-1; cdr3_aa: CASSQDGMNTEAFF
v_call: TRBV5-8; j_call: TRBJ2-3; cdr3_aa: CASSPLMGTDTQYF